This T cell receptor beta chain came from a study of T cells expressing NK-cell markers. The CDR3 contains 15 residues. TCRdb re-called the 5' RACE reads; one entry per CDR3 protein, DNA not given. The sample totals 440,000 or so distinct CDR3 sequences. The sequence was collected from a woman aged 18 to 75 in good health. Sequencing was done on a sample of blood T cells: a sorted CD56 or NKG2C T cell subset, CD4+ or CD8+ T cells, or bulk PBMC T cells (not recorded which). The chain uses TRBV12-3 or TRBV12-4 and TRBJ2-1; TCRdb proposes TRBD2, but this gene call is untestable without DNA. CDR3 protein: CATDRTSGSYNEQFF.